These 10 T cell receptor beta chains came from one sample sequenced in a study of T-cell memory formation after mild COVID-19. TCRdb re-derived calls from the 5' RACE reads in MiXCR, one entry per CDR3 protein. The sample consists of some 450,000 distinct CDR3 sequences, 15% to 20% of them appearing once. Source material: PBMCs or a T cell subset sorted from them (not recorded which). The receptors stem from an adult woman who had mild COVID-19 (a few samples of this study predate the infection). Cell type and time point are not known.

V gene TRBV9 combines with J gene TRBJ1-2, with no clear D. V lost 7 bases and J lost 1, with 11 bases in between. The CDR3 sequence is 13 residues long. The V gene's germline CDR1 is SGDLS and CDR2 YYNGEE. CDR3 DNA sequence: TGTGCCAGCGGCCACCGGGGTAACTATGGCTACACCTTC. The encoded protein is CASGHRGNYGYTF.

The CDR3 protein is CASSPAGDGANVLTF. CDR3 in DNA: TGTGCCAGCTCACCGGCAGGTGATGGGGCCAACGTCCTGACTTTC. The chain has TRBV18 and TRBJ2-6; D is ambiguous. CDR3 length: 15 residues. Trimming removed 3 bases from V and 3 bases from J, with 9 bases in between. Germline V CDR1 and CDR2: KGHSH, LQKENI.

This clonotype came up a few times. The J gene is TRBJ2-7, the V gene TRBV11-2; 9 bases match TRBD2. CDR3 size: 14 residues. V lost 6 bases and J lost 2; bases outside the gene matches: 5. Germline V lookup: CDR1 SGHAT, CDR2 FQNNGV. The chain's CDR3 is CASRSLAGTYEQYF. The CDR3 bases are TGTGCCAGCAGGTCACTAGCGGGTACCTACGAGCAGTACTTC.

CDR3 sequence (DNA): TGTGCCAGCAGCCCTAGTAGCAATCAGCCCCAGCATTTT. This codes for CASSPSSNQPQHF. The chain carries TRBV6-6 and TRBJ1-5; D call uncertain. Deletions cut 6 bases from V and 0 bases from J, with 6 bases between. This CDR3 spans 13 amino acids. Germline lookup yields CDR1 MNHNY and CDR2 SVGAGI (reference sequence).

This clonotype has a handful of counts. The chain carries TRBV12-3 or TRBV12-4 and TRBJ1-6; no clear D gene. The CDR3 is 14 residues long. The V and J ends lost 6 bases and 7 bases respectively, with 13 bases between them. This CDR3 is CASRDGGENSPLHF. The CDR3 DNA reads TGTGCCAGCAGGGACGGTGGGGAAAATTCACCCCTCCACTTT.

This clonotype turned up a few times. This CDR3 is CASRTGVEAFF. As DNA, the CDR3 is TGTGCCAGCAGGACAGGGGTAGAAGCTTTCTTT. The V call is TRBV12-3 or TRBV12-4, the J call TRBJ1-1, with 8 bases fitting TRBD1. This CDR3 has 11 residues. With 6 bases clipped from V and 8 bases from J, the junction kept 2 bases outside the gene matches.

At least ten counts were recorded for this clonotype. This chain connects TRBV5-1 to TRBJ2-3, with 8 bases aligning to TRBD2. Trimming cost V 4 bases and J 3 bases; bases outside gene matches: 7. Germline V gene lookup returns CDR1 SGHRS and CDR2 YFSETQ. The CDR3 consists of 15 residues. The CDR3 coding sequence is TGCGCCAGCAGCCTCCTGGGCGGGAGGACAGATACGCAGTATTTT. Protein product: CASSLLGGRTDTQYF.

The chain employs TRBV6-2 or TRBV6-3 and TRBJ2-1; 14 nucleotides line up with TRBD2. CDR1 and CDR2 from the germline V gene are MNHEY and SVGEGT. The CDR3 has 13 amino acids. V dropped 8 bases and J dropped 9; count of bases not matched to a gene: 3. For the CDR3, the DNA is TGTGCCAGCGGACTAGCGGGAGGAGCTGAGCAGTTCTTC. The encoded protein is CASGLAGGAEQFF.

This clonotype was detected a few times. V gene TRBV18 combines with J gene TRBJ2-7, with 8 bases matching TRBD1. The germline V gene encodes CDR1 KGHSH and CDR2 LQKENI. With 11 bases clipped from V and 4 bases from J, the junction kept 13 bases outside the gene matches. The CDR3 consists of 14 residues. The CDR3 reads CAGSGTGDLYEQYF. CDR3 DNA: TGTGCCGGATCCGGGACAGGCGATCTTTACGAGCAGTACTTC.

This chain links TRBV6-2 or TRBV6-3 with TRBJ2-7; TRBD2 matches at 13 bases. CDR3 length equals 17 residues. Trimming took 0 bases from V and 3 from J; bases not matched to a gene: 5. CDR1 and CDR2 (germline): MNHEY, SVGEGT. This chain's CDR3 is CASSYSVGTSGIYEQYF. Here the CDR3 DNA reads TGTGCCAGCAGTTACTCGGTCGGGACTAGCGGGATCTACGAGCAGTACTTC.